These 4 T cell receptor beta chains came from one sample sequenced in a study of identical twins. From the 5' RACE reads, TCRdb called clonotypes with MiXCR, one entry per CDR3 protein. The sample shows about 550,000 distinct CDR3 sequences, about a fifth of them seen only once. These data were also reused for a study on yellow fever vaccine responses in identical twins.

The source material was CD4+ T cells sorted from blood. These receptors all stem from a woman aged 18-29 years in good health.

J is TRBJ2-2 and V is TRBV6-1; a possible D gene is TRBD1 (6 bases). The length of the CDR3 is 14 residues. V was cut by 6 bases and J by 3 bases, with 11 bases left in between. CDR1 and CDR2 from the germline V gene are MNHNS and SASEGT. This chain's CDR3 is CASRKTGDTGELFF. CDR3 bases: TGTGCCAGCAGAAAGACAGGAGACACCGGGGAGCTGTTTTTT.

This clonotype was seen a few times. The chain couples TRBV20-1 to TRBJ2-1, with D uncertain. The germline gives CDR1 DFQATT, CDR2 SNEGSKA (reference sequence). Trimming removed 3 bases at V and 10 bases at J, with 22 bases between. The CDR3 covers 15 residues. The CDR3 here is CSASSPGLKFQEQFF. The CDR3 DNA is TGCAGTGCTAGTAGTCCAGGATTGAAGTTTCAGGAGCAGTTCTTC.

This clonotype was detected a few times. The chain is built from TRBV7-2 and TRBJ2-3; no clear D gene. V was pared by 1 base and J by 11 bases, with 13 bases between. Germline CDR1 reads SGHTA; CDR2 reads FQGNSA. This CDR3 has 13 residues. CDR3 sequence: CASSLDERVLQYF. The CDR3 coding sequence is TGTGCCAGCAGCTTAGATGAGCGAGTTCTGCAGTATTTT.

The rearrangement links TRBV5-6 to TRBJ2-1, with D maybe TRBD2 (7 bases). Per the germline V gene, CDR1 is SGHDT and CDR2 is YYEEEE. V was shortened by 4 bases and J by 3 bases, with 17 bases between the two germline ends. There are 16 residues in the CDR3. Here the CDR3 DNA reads TGTGCCAGCAGCCACGGGGGGCGGGCGAACTACAATGAGCAGTTCTTC. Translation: CASSHGGRANYNEQFF.